Listed here are 22 T cell receptor beta chains from one sample, sequenced in a study of blood T cell repertoires in COVID-19. The table came from immunoSEQ multiplex PCR; TCRdb's copy has only in-frame clones and leaves some out. The sample contains around 400,000 clones, approximately 90% of which appear only once. Source material: PBMCs or T cells enriched from blood (not recorded which). The receptors originated from a woman between 40 and 55 years old who had been exposed to COVID-19.

The chain links TRBV19 to TRBJ1-5, with 8 positions matching TRBD1. Trimming at V came to 4 bases and at J to 4 bases, leaving 3 bases not matched to a gene. This CDR3 contains 14 residues. CDR1 and CDR2 (germline): LNHDA, SQIVND (reference sequence). In DNA, the CDR3 is TGTGCCAGTAGTACAGGGACAGGTAATCAGCCCCAGCATTTT. Translation gives CASSTGTGNQPQHF.

The chain employs TRBV19 and TRBJ1-1; the match to TRBD1 covers 7 bases. Looked up from germline, CDR1 is LNHDA and CDR2 is SQIVND (reference sequence). CDR3 length: 13 amino acids. The V gene end was trimmed by 6 bases and the J gene end by 3 bases; junction bases not matched to a gene: 4. CDR3: CASRLDRDTEAFF. In DNA, the CDR3 is TGTGCCAGTAGACTAGACAGGGACACTGAAGCTTTCTTT.

A word on this clone: Other DNA sequences of this sample code for an identical CDR3. The chain is built from TRBV3-1 (or the pseudogene TRBV3-2) and TRBJ1-1; weak D call: TRBD1 (5 bases). Germline V lookup: CDR1 LGHDT, CDR2 YNNKEL (reference sequence). Trimming took off 2 bases at V and 1 base at J, with 8 bases between the two ends. The CDR3 consists of 14 residues. Here the CDR3 DNA reads TGTGCCAGCAGCCAATCAACAGGGAACACTGAAGCTTTCTTT. It specifies CASSQSTGNTEAFF.

The chain joins TRBV18 to TRBJ1-4; TRBD1 agrees at 10 bases. J was trimmed by 4 bases and V by 4 bases; bases with no gene match: 3. CDR1 and CDR2 from the germline V gene are KGHSH and LQKENI. The CDR3 totals 15 residues. CDR3 coding DNA: TGTGCCAGCTCACAGGGACAGGGGAATAATGAAAAACTGTTTTTT. It yields the protein CASSQGQGNNEKLFF.

This clone was seen more than once but under ten times. The chain employs TRBV9 and TRBJ1-6, with TRBD1 as a possible D gene (6 bases). Germline V gene lookup returns CDR1 SGDLS and CDR2 YYNGEE. V lost 4 bases to trimming and J lost 9 bases, with 20 bases between them. The CDR3 is 16 amino acids. The CDR3 is CASSKTIGETGSPLHF. CDR3 coding DNA: TGTGCCAGCAGCAAAACCATAGGGGAGACAGGTTCACCCCTCCACTTT.

In its sample, this clone was seen once. The chain combines TRBV3-1 (or the pseudogene TRBV3-2) with TRBJ2-5, with 16 positions matching TRBD2. The germline gives CDR1 LGHDT, CDR2 YNNKEL (reference sequence). After removal of 6 bases from V and 5 bases from J, the junction contained 9 bases not matched to a gene. CDR3 size: 17 residues. The CDR3 sequence: CASRPGTSGGARETQYF. The CDR3 DNA reads TGTGCCAGCAGACCCGGGACTAGCGGGGGGGCCAGGGAGACCCAGTACTTC.

The rearrangement links TRBV2 to TRBJ1-1, with D possibly TRBD1 on 6 matching bases. This CDR3 is built from 12 residues. Germline loops: CDR1 SNHLY, CDR2 FYNNEI. Deletions cut 2 bases from V and 12 bases from J, with 13 bases between. The CDR3 is CASSENRVETFF. The CDR3 region has the DNA TGTGCCAGCAGTGAAAACAGGGTTGAGACTTTCTTT. Combining the CDR3 with reference TRBV2 and TRBJ1-1 gives the whole variable domain EPEVTQTPSHQVTQMGQEVILRCVPISNHLYFYWYRQILGQKVEFLVSFYNNEISEKSEIFDDQFSVERPDGSNFTLKIRSTKLEDSAMYFCASSENRVETFFGQGTRLTVV.

The chain links TRBV19 to TRBJ1-4, with D possibly TRBD1 on 6 matching bases. V was cut by 5 bases and J by 6 bases, with 16 bases left in between. This CDR3 region has 15 residues. Germline V lookup: CDR1 LNHDA, CDR2 SQIVND (reference sequence). The CDR3 DNA reads as TGTGCCAGTAGTGGAAGGACAGATGGTGATGAAAAACTGTTTTTT. It codes for CASSGRTDGDEKLFF.

V gene TRBV6-2 or TRBV6-3 combines with J gene TRBJ1-5; D remains unclear. In germline, CDR1 is MNHEY, CDR2 SVGEGT. The CDR3 is made up of 14 amino acids. Trimming removed 2 bases from V and 7 bases from J, with 12 bases in between. This CDR3 reads CASSYAGTVQPQHF. For the CDR3, the DNA is TGTGCCAGCAGTTACGCAGGTACGGTCCAGCCCCAGCATTTT.

CDR3 sequence reads: CASSSRRQATTTLDGYTF. As DNA, the CDR3 is TGTGCCAGCAGCTCCAGACGACAGGCGACTACGACCCTCGATGGCTACACCTTC. This rearrangement joins TRBV7-9 to TRBJ1-2; D is perhaps TRBD1 (6 bases). Per germline, CDR1 SEHNR and CDR2 FQNEAQ (reference sequence). Trimming removed 4 bases from V and 6 bases from J, with 27 bases in between. The CDR3 has 18 residues.

V is TRBV7-8 and J is TRBJ1-1; D is undetermined. CDR1 and CDR2 from the germline V gene are SGHVS and FQNEAQ. The CDR3 sequence is 17 residues long. V lost 2 bases to trimming and J lost 3 bases, with 19 bases between them. CDR3 nucleotides: TGTGCCAGCAGCTTACGACGGTGGGAGGTACGGTACACTGAAGCTTTCTTT. It yields the protein CASSLRRWEVRYTEAFF. Full variable domain (remainder filled in from reference TRBV7-8 and TRBJ1-1): GAGVSQSPRYKVAKRGQDVALRCDPISGHVSLFWYQQALGQGPEFLTYFQNEAQLDKSGLPSDRFFAERPEGSVSTLKIQRTQQEDSAVYLCASSLRRWEVRYTEAFFGQGTRLTVV.

The CDR3 DNA reads TGTGCCAGCAGCCCTAGACGACAGGGTGTCCACAATGAGCAGTTCTTC. It codes for CASSPRRQGVHNEQFF. The chain recombines TRBV11-3 with TRBJ2-1; 7 positions agree with TRBD1. With V trimmed by 5 bases and J by 5 bases, 12 bases remained unmatched. This CDR3 contains 16 residues. Per germline, CDR1 SGHNT and CDR2 YENEEA.

The gene calls are TRBV5-5 and TRBJ2-2; TRBD2 might be the D (5 bases). This CDR3 contains 14 residues. Germline V lookup: CDR1 SGHKS, CDR2 YYEKEE (reference sequence). Trimming took 5 bases from V and 3 from J, leaving 11 bases between them. This chain's CDR3 is CASSWTADTGELFF. The DNA for the CDR3 is TGTGCCAGCAGTTGGACTGCAGACACCGGGGAGCTGTTTTTT. Together with reference TRBV5-5 and TRBJ2-2, the CDR3 gives the full variable domain: DAGVTQSPTHLIKTRGQQVTLRCSPISGHKSVSWYQQVLGQGPQFIFQYYEKEERGRGNFPDRFSARQFPNYSSELNVNALLLGDSALYLCASSWTADTGELFFGEGSRLTVL.

This chain uses TRBV7-3 with TRBJ2-2, with D possibly being TRBD1 (5 bases). The CDR3 covers 14 residues. CDR1 is SGHTA and CDR2 is FQGTGA in the germline V gene. Trimming pared 0 bases from V and 7 bases from J, leaving 9 bases between. Written as DNA, the CDR3 is TGTGCCAGCAGCTTAACCAGGGCGAGCGGGGAGCTGTTTTTT. Its translation: CASSLTRASGELFF.

This chain connects TRBV30 to TRBJ2-2; 7 bases line up with TRBD1. Germline V gives CDR1 GTSNPN, CDR2 SVGIG (reference sequence). The CDR3 sequence is 16 residues long. V was clipped by 0 bases and J by 2 bases; unmatched bases: 6. The CDR3: CAWSVLGTENTGELFF. The CDR3 coding sequence is TGTGCCTGGAGTGTACTCGGGACAGAAAACACCGGGGAGCTGTTTTTT. Together with reference TRBV30 and TRBJ2-2, the CDR3 gives the full variable domain: SQTIHQWPATLVQPVGSPLSLECTVEGTSNPNLYWYRQAAGRGLQLLFYSVGIGQISSEVPQNLSASRPQDRQFILSSKKLLLSDSGFYLCAWSVLGTENTGELFFGEGSRLTVL.

The chain links TRBV5-6 to TRBJ1-2; TRBD1 matches 8 bases. CDR3 length: 14 amino acids. In germline, CDR1 is SGHDT, CDR2 YYEEEE. V was pared by 2 bases and J by 7 bases, with 7 bases of the junction left unmatched. CDR3 in DNA: TGTGCCAGCAGCTTTGGACAGGGCCGGGGTGGCTACACCTTC. The encoded protein is CASSFGQGRGGYTF.

V is TRBV7-9 and J is TRBJ2-7; 9 bases match TRBD1. The CDR3 extends over 15 amino acids. In germline, CDR1 is SEHNR, CDR2 FQNEAQ (reference sequence). Trimming at V came to 4 bases and at J to 3 bases, leaving 7 bases not matched to a gene. CDR3 amino acids: CASSSQGAPLYEQYF. DNA for the CDR3: TGTGCCAGCAGCTCACAGGGGGCACCTCTCTACGAGCAGTACTTC.

The V gene is TRBV9, the J gene TRBJ2-3, with D hard to call. The CDR3 runs 15 residues. Germline assignment: CDR1 SGDLS and CDR2 YYNGEE. The V end was cut by 6 bases, the J end by 0 bases, with 14 bases between. The CDR3 bases are TGTGCCAGCAACACTGGGCACGGCAGCACAGATACGCAGTATTTT. Translating it yields CASNTGHGSTDTQYF.

The V gene is TRBV19, the J gene TRBJ1-2; D might be TRBD1 (5 bases). The CDR3 spans 11 residues. Trimming stripped 6 bases from V and 7 bases from J, with 9 bases between. Germline V CDR1 and CDR2: LNHDA, SQIVND (reference sequence). The CDR3 DNA sequence: TGTGCCAGTAGGCAGGGTGGTGGCTACACCTTC. Protein product: CASRQGGGYTF.

The chain is built from TRBV10-3 and TRBJ1-2; tentatively, D is TRBD1 (5 bases). V was shortened by 8 bases and J by 3 bases, with 19 bases between the two germline ends. The CDR3 has 15 residues. The germline V gene has CDR1 ENHRY and CDR2 SYGVKD. The CDR3, as DNA: TGTGCCATCCGAGGAACTTCAGGGATGGACTATGGCTACACCTTC. Translation gives CAIRGTSGMDYGYTF.

The V and J genes are TRBV14 and TRBJ2-1; 7 bases are a match to TRBD2. J lost 4 bases, V lost 2 bases, and 11 bases had no gene match. The CDR3 sequence is 17 residues long. Germline assignment: CDR1 SGHDN and CDR2 FVKESK. The CDR3 spells CASSQLGVSGGYNEQFF. The CDR3 bases are TGTGCCAGCAGCCAACTTGGAGTATCGGGGGGATACAATGAGCAGTTCTTC. Drawing the rest from reference TRBV14 and TRBJ2-1, the complete variable domain is EAGVTQFPSHSVIEKGQTVTLRCDPISGHDNLYWYRRVMGKEIKFLLHFVKESKQDESGMPNNRFLAERTGGTYSTLKVQPAELEDSGVYFCASSQLGVSGGYNEQFFGPGTRLTVL.

The rearrangement joins TRBV5-1 to TRBJ2-1; D may be TRBD2 (5 bases). The CDR3 has 19 residues. V was trimmed by 9 bases and J by 0 bases, leaving 28 bases between them. Germline CDR1 reads SGHRS; CDR2 reads YFSETQ. CDR3 bases: TGCGCCACCACACTCCTCAGCGGCCCTTCGGTTAGCTCCTACAATGAGCAGTTCTTC. Its protein is CATTLLSGPSVSSYNEQFF.